This entry is about one T cell receptor delta chain. Possible read error: a much larger clone is one base away. Other DNA sequences in the same sample also yield this CDR3. TCRdb ran CATT on the reads. The sample lists under 3,500 delta-chain clones; around 46% were seen once. This CDR3 has 21 amino acids. CDR1 TSWWSYY and CDR2 QGS come from the germline V gene. These data originate in a study of gamma-delta chains in newborns, infants, children. Study-wide background: Microbial exposure reportedly drives polyclonal innate γδ T cell expansion after birth.

The sequence derives from a child who received the measles vaccine. The genes are TRDV1 and TRDJ1; TRDD3 matches 11 bases. Sequences were derived from blood, sampled at baseline. For the CDR3, the DNA is TGTGCCCTTGGGGAACGAGGTCCGCCCTACTGGGGGATAACGGACACCGATAAACTCATCTTT. Translation gives CALGERGPPYWGITDTDKLIF.